This is a list of T cell receptor beta chains from one sample in a study of T-cell reconstitution after alpha-beta-depleted transplantation in children. MiXCR, applied by TCRdb to the PCR reads, yields one record per CDR3 protein. The sample shows hundreds of thousands of distinct CDR3 sequences, approximately 22% of them seen only once. The sample here was PBMCs, mostly from graft donor cells, taken 360 days after TCRalphabeta/CD19-depleted stem cell transplant. The receptors come from a boy under three years old who had a stem cell transplant for acute myeloid leukemia, so the T cells may come from the graft donor. The CDR3 runs from the conserved cysteine through the conserved F or W. A D gene is named only where the DNA matches it firmly. Rows may omit the clone size; those that give it use once, few, many or a size class.

V gene	D gene	J gene	clone size	CDR3 DNA	CDR3 protein
TRBV28	TRBD2	TRBJ2-1	-	TGTGCCAGCAGTTTATGGGGGACTAGCGGCTACAATGAGCAGTTCTTC	CASSLWGTSGYNEQFF
TRBV29-1	-	TRBJ2-1	-	TGCAGCGCCACCGGACGACTAGCCTACAATGAGCAGTTCTTC	CSATGRLAYNEQFF
TRBV7-9	-	TRBJ1-5	-	TGTGCCAGCAGCTTAGAGGGGTGGGGAAATCAGCCCCAGCATTTT	CASSLEGWGNQPQHF
TRBV28	TRBD1	TRBJ2-5	many	TGTGCCAGCAGTTTAGGGCAGGGGGCAACCCAGTACTTC	CASSLGQGATQYF
TRBV10-3	TRBD1	TRBJ1-2	few	TGTGCCATCAGCCCGGGACAGGGATCTGGCTACACCTTC	CAISPGQGSGYTF
TRBV27	TRBD1	TRBJ2-3	-	TGTGCCAGCAGTTTTTCGGGACAGGGGGCAGATACGCAGTATTTT	CASSFSGQGADTQYF
TRBV5-1	-	TRBJ2-3	-	TGCGCCAGCAGCTTGGCGGAGGTGGCTAGCACAGATACGCAGTATTTT	CASSLAEVASTDTQYF
TRBV20-1	-	TRBJ2-3	many	TGCAGTGCTAGCCCAGATACGCAGTATTTT	CSASPDTQYF
TRBV27	-	TRBJ2-5	-	TGTGCCAGCAGTTTATCGCCTAGCGTACAAGAGACCCAGTACTTC	CASSLSPSVQETQYF
TRBV5-6	-	TRBJ2-1	-	TGTGCCAGCATTGGAAGGGACTCCCCTTTCTCTTACAATGAGCAGTTCTTC	CASIGRDSPFSYNEQFF
TRBV6-5	-	TRBJ2-1	-	TGTGCCAGCAGTTACACGGGTTTGGACAATGAGCAGTTCTTC	CASSYTGLDNEQFF
TRBV24-1	-	TRBJ2-5	-	TGTGCCACCAGTGAACCCGACGGACTCGAAGAGACCCAGTACTTC	CATSEPDGLEETQYF
TRBV7-3	TRBD1	TRBJ1-1	many	TGTGCCAGCAGCTCCCCCCCGGGACAGGGGCCCGAAGCTTTCTTT	CASSSPPGQGPEAFF
TRBV10-3	-	TRBJ1-2	many	TGTGCCACTTCTCGGAGCTATGGCTACACCTTC	CATSRSYGYTF
TRBV12-3/TRBV12-4	-	TRBJ2-5	many	TGTGCCAGCAGATTGTCGGGGGAGACCCAGTACTTC	CASRLSGETQYF
TRBV7-8	-	TRBJ2-4	few	TGTGCCAACTTAATCAGGGATGGTGCGTACTTC	CANLIRDGAYF
TRBV20-1	-	TRBJ2-1	few	TGCAGTGCTGCCTCGGGACCCTTCTACAATGAGCAGTTCTTC	CSAASGPFYNEQFF
TRBV20-1	TRBD1	TRBJ2-7	many	TGCAGTGCTAGGAATAGGAGGACAGGGGAGCTCTACGAGCAGTACTTC	CSARNRRTGELYEQYF
TRBV20-1	-	TRBJ2-2	-	TGCAGTGCCGGACAGGGAGCGGGAACCGGGGAGCTGTTTTTT	CSAGQGAGTGELFF
TRBV9	-	TRBJ2-3	many	TGTGCCAGCAGCGTAGTCGCGTACCGCGGGAGCACAGATACGCAGTATTTT	CASSVVAYRGSTDTQYF
TRBV18	TRBD1	TRBJ2-3	-	TGTGCCAGCTCAACCGGGACAGGGGGTTTAGATACGCAGTATTTT	CASSTGTGGLDTQYF
TRBV4-3	-	TRBJ2-7	-	TGCGCCAGCAGCCAAGAGTATCCAGTAAGAGTCCCAAGCTCCTACGAGCAGTACTTC	CASSQEYPVRVPSSYEQYF
TRBV20-1	-	TRBJ2-1	many	TGCAGTGCTAGATCAGCGGAGACTGACTACAATGAGCAGTTCTTC	CSARSAETDYNEQFF
TRBV2	-	TRBJ2-1	-	TGTGCCAGCAGTGACAGGTGGGCCTCCTACAATGAGCAGTTCTTC	CASSDRWASYNEQFF
TRBV20-1	TRBD1	TRBJ1-3	-	TGCAGTGCTAGAGATCAGGGACAGAGGGTTTCGGGAAACACCATATATTTT	CSARDQGQRVSGNTIYF
TRBV6-1	TRBD2	TRBJ2-1	few	TGTGCCAGCATGGGGGGGTTTATAGGCTACAATGAGCAGTTCTTC	CASMGGFIGYNEQFF
TRBV6-2/TRBV6-3	TRBD2	TRBJ2-2	few	TGTGCCAGCAGTCCCCCGGGACTAGCTATCGGGGAGCTGTTTTTT	CASSPPGLAIGELFF
TRBV7-2	-	TRBJ2-5	few	TGTGCCAGCAGAACCGAGGTGACCCAGTACTTC	CASRTEVTQYF
TRBV6-5	-	TRBJ2-2	-	TGTGCCAGCAGTTACTCGGAACCGATTGCCACCGGGGAGCTGTTTTTT	CASSYSEPIATGELFF
TRBV29-1	TRBD1	TRBJ1-1	-	TGCAGCGGCAAGACAGGGGGGGACACTGAAGCTTTCTTT	CSGKTGGDTEAFF
TRBV7-2	-	TRBJ2-3	many	TGTGCCAGCAGCTTAGCTGACAGTTATTCTCACACAGATACGCAGTATTTT	CASSLADSYSHTDTQYF
TRBV28	-	TRBJ2-1	once	TGTGCCAGCAGTTTCTTGGTACAGAATGAGCAGTTCTTC	CASSFLVQNEQFF
TRBV15	-	TRBJ2-1	few	TGTGCCACCAGCAGAGAGGATCAGGGATATGAGCAGTTCTTC	CATSREDQGYEQFF
TRBV21-1	-	TRBJ2-5	-	TGTGCCAGCAGCAAATCCCGGACAGGGGACTCCCAAGAGACCCAGTACTTC	CASSKSRTGDSQETQYF
TRBV6-1	-	TRBJ2-3	-	TGTGCCAGCAGCCTTGGACTTATTCTGGATACGCAGTATTTT	CASSLGLILDTQYF
TRBV6-1	-	TRBJ2-1	-	TGTGCCAGCAGAGCCCCCGGGACACCCTACCATGAGCAGTTCTTC	CASRAPGTPYHEQFF
TRBV25-1	TRBD1	TRBJ2-5	-	TGTGCCAGCAGTGAATGGGGACAGCCCCGAAGCGGTGGCCAGTACTTC	CASSEWGQPRSGGQYF
TRBV12-3/TRBV12-4	-	TRBJ2-5	many	TGTGCCAGCAGAAGGACTTCTCAAGAGACCCAGTACTTC	CASRRTSQETQYF
TRBV12-3/TRBV12-4	-	TRBJ2-6	-	TGTGCCAGCAAATTTGGGGCCAACGTCCTGACTTTC	CASKFGANVLTF
TRBV5-5	-	TRBJ1-5	few	TGTGCCAGCAGCTCTGGAAAGGGAAGGCTACAGCCCCAGCATTTT	CASSSGKGRLQPQHF
TRBV29-1	-	TRBJ1-1	-	TGCAGCGTTCGAGGCAGGACCCCACACACTGAAGCTTTCTTT	CSVRGRTPHTEAFF
TRBV7-2	-	TRBJ2-5	few	TGTGCCAGCAGCTTCAGGGGATTAATAGAGACCCAGTACTTC	CASSFRGLIETQYF
TRBV20-1	-	TRBJ2-7	-	TGCAGTGCTAGAGCCTGGGACGGATATACCTACGAGCAGTACTTC	CSARAWDGYTYEQYF
TRBV6-5	TRBD1	TRBJ1-2	few	TGTGCCAGCCGGGACAGGGCCTATGGCTACACCTTC	CASRDRAYGYTF
TRBV9	TRBD1	TRBJ1-5	-	TGTGCCAGCAGCGTAGGACAGGGTATGGGGCCCCAGCATTTT	CASSVGQGMGPQHF
TRBV20-1	TRBD1	TRBJ1-2	many	TGCAGTGCCGGGGACAGCTCTAACTATGGCTACACCTTC	CSAGDSSNYGYTF
TRBV12-3/TRBV12-4	-	TRBJ2-1	-	TGTGCCAGCAGTCCCCAAGTAGCCCCCGGAAGGAGTCGAACCTACAATGAGCAGTTCTTC	CASSPQVAPGRSRTYNEQFF
TRBV5-5	TRBD1	TRBJ2-1	few	TGTGCCAGCAGCTCCCAGGACAGGCGGTACAATGAGCAGTTCTTC	CASSSQDRRYNEQFF
TRBV6-2/TRBV6-3	-	TRBJ1-2	-	TGTGCCAGCACCAACGGAAGGAATAGCTACACCTTC	CASTNGRNSYTF
TRBV9	-	TRBJ2-7	-	TGTGCCAGCAGCATAGGCCCAGTCCACGAGCAGTACTTC	CASSIGPVHEQYF
TRBV7-3	TRBD1	TRBJ2-7	-	TGTGCCAGCAGCCTGGGACAGGGGAGGAACGAGCAGTACTTC	CASSLGQGRNEQYF
TRBV19	TRBD2	TRBJ2-7	-	TGTGCCAGTAAATCGAACGGGGGGTTACGAGGGTACGAGCAGTACTTC	CASKSNGGLRGYEQYF
TRBV20-1	TRBD1	TRBJ1-4	-	TGCAGTGCCCTCCATGGACAGGCGAGGGGTGAAAAACTGTTTTTT	CSALHGQARGEKLFF
TRBV29-1	TRBD1	TRBJ2-1	few	TGCAGCTTAGAATATCCGGGACAGAGGTACAATGAGCAGTTCTTC	CSLEYPGQRYNEQFF
TRBV30	-	TRBJ2-3	many	TGTGCCTGGAGTTTAACCCATTTAGATACGCAGTATTTT	CAWSLTHLDTQYF